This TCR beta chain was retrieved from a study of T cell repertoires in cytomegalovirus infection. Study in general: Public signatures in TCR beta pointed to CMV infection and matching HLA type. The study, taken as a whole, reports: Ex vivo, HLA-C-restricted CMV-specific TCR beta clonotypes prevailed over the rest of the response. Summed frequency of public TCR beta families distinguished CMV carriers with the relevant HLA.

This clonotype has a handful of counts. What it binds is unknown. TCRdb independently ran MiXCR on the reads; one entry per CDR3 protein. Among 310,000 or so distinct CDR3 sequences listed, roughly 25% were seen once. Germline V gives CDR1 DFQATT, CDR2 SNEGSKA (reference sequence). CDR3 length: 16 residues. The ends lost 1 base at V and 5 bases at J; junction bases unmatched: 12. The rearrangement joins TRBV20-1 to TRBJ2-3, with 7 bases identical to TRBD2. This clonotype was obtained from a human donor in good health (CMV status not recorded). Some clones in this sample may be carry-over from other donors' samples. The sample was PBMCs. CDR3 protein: CSARAPYGGGRDTQYF. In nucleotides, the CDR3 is TGCAGTGCTAGAGCTCCTTATGGGGGAGGGCGAGATACGCAGTATTTT.